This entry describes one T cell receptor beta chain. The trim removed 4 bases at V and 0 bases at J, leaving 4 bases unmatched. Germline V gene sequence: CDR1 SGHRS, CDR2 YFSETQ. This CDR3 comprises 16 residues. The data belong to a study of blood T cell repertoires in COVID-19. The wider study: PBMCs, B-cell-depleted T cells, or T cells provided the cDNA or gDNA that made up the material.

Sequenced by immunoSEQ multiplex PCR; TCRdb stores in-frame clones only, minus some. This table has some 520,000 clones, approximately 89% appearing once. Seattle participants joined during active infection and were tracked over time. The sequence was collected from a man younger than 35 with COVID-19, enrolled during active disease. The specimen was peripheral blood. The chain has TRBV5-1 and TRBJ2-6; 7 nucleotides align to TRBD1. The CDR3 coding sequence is TGCGCCAGCAGCGTGACAGGGCTCTCTGGGGCCAACGTCCTGACTTTC. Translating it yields CASSVTGLSGANVLTF.